This paragraph covers one T cell receptor (beta chain) sequence. The antigen is undetermined. The source of the sample is a study of cytomegalovirus exposure and HLA in healthy donors. Study background: Some 180 million T cells yielded fewer than 120 million unique TCR beta sequences in earlier analysis.

The study, taken as a whole, reports: There were around 160 TCR beta chains listed as cytomegalovirus-associated. For most TCR sequences rarity was the rule, although some public TCRs occurred in many donors. Immune exposure was documented only through CMV serostatus.

V lost 4 bases and J 10 bases, leaving 14 bases between the germline ends. The CDR3 runs to 13 residues. Germline CDR1 SGHRS, CDR2 YFSETQ. The PCR contained 60 Vbeta and 13 Jbeta primers. Some clones are missing from TCRdb's copy, which holds only in-frame ones; the method was immunoSEQ multiplex PCR. Here the sample spans around 70,000 clones, about nine tenths being singletons. What was sequenced was PBMCs. The receptor was isolated from a woman under 40 in good health and CMV-seronegative. The chain employs TRBV5-1 and TRBJ1-4; maybe TRBD1 (6 bases). This CDR3 reads CASSEDRGGKLFF. In DNA form, the CDR3 reads TGCGCCAGCAGCGAGGACAGAGGGGGAAAACTGTTTTTT. The variable domain in full, completed from reference TRBV5-1 and TRBJ1-4, reads KAGVTQTPRYLIKTRGQQVTLSCSPISGHRSVSWYQQTPGQGLQFLFEYFSETQRNKGNFPGRFSGRQFSNSRSEMNVSTLELGDSALYLCASSEDRGGKLFFGSGTQLSVL.